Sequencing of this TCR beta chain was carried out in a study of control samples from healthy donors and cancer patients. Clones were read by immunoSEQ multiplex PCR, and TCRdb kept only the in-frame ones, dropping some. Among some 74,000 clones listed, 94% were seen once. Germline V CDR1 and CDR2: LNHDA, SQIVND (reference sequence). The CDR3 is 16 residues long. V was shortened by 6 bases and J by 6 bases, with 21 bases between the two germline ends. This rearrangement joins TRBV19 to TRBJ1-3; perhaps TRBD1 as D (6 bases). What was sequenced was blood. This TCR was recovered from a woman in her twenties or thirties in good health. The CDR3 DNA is TGTGCCAGTAGCGAATTAAGCGGGGGGCGCGTAAACACCATATATTTT. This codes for CASSELSGGRVNTIYF.